A selection of T cell receptor beta chains follows, all from one sample in a study of T-cell reconstitution after alpha-beta-depleted transplantation in children. Using its own MiXCR run on the PCR reads, TCRdb lists one record per CDR3 protein. The sample records tens of thousands of distinct CDR3 sequences, 9.2% being singletons. This sample comprised PBMCs, mostly from graft donor cells, obtained 60 days after TCRalphabeta/CD19-depleted stem cell transplant. Receptors originate from a male patient aged 2 to 10 who had a stem cell transplant for chronic granulomatous disease, so the T cells may come from the graft donor. The CDR3 runs from the conserved cysteine through the conserved F or W. The order of the fields is J gene, V gene, clone size, D gene, CDR3 DNA, CDR3 protein. D genes are given only for firm matches. Clone sizes are given selectively: once, few, many, or a class where the clone is expanded.

>TRBJ2-3|TRBV2|many|NA
TGTGCCAGCAGTGGCCAAGGCCGGGTTGATACGCAGTATTTT
CASSGQGRVDTQYF
>TRBJ2-1|TRBV6-1|many|TRBD2
TGTGCCAGCAGTAAGGGACTACCGCTAGGCAATGAGCAGTTCTTC
CASSKGLPLGNEQFF
>TRBJ2-7|TRBV12-3/TRBV12-4|few|NA
TGTGCCAGCAGTTCCCTCCATGGACATACCTACGAGCAGTACTTC
CASSSLHGHTYEQYF
>TRBJ1-1|TRBV5-5|many|TRBD1
TGTGCCAGCAGCTCTACAGGGGTCGACACTGAAGCTTTCTTT
CASSSTGVDTEAFF
>TRBJ1-2|TRBV6-1|many|NA
TGTGCCAGCAGTGAACGAAAAAACTATGGCTACACCTTC
CASSERKNYGYTF
>TRBJ2-7|TRBV7-8|many|NA
TGTGCCAGCAGCTTAGCAAGGACGTCGAACGAGCAGTACTTC
CASSLARTSNEQYF
>TRBJ1-4|TRBV11-2|NA|NA
TGTGCCAGCAGCTTAGGGGGACACACTAATGAAAAACTGTTTTTT
CASSLGGHTNEKLFF
>TRBJ2-7|TRBV10-3|NA|NA
TGTGCCATCAGTGAGTCTATGACTAGCTCCTACGAGCAGTACTTC
CAISESMTSSYEQYF
>TRBJ2-7|TRBV29-1|many|NA
TGCAGCGCCAAGCTCCTACCGAGCTCCTACGAGCAGTACTTC
CSAKLLPSSYEQYF
>TRBJ2-1|TRBV7-8|once|TRBD2
TGTGCCAGCAGCATCTTACTAGCGGGAGGGGGCAATGAGCAGTTCTTC
CASSILLAGGGNEQFF
>TRBJ2-7|TRBV11-2|few|TRBD1
TGTGCCAGCAGCTTGGGGACAGGGTCCCCCTACGAGCAGTACTTC
CASSLGTGSPYEQYF
>TRBJ2-2|TRBV12-3/TRBV12-4|NA|NA
TGTGCCAGCAGTTTTGGGGCGACTTTCAACACCGGGGAGCTGTTTTTT
CASSFGATFNTGELFF
>TRBJ1-2|TRBV6-1|many|TRBD1
TGTGCCAGCAGTGTGTCGGACAGGAGCCCTAACTATGGCTACACCTTC
CASSVSDRSPNYGYTF
>TRBJ1-2|TRBV6-1|few|NA
TGTGCCATCCACAGTTTACCCCCTTATGGCTACACCTTC
CAIHSLPPYGYTF
>TRBJ2-2|TRBV7-9|many|NA
TGTGCCAGCAGCTTATCCCCGGGGCATTCGAACACCGGGGAGCTGTTTTTT
CASSLSPGHSNTGELFF
>TRBJ2-3|TRBV6-2/TRBV6-3|many|NA
TGTGCCAGCAGTTACTCGGCGGGGACGCGCACAGATACGCAGTATTTT
CASSYSAGTRTDTQYF
>TRBJ1-3|TRBV28|NA|TRBD1
TGTGCCAGCAGTTTATGGGGACAGTATTCCGGAAACACCATATATTTT
CASSLWGQYSGNTIYF
>TRBJ2-4|TRBV12-3/TRBV12-4|many|NA
TGTGCCAGCAGCAATAGGGCTTCAAACATTCAGTACTTC
CASSNRASNIQYF
>TRBJ1-3|TRBV3-1|many|NA
TGTGCCAGCAGCTCTGGAGGTTTCCCTAACACCATATATTTT
CASSSGGFPNTIYF
>TRBJ1-1|TRBV20-1|many|TRBD1
TGCAGTGCTAGCCCCCTAGGACAGGGGGGGAACACTGAAGCTTTCTTT
CSASPLGQGGNTEAFF
>TRBJ2-2|TRBV12-5|many|NA
TGTGCTAGTGGTTTGGAGGAGATCACCGGGGAGCTGTTTTTT
CASGLEEITGELFF
>TRBJ2-5|TRBV20-1|many|TRBD1
TGCAGTGGGGGGACAGGGGCCCTCCAAGAGACCCAGTACTTC
CSGGTGALQETQYF
>TRBJ1-1|TRBV6-2/TRBV6-3|NA|TRBD1
TGTGCCAGCGAGGGACAGGGCGGCACTGAAGCTTTCTTT
CASEGQGGTEAFF
>TRBJ1-6|TRBV6-1|NA|TRBD1
TGTGCCAGCAGAACGGGACAGCAAAATTCACCCCTCCACTTT
CASRTGQQNSPLHF
>TRBJ2-1|TRBV24-1|NA|TRBD2
TGTGCCACCAGTGACCCGGGACTAGCGGGGTACAATGAGCAGTTCTTC
CATSDPGLAGYNEQFF
>TRBJ2-1|TRBV5-6|many|TRBD1
TGTGCCAGCAGCCCACTGGGACAGGGAAACTACAATGAGCAGTTCTTC
CASSPLGQGNYNEQFF
>TRBJ2-3|TRBV5-4|few|TRBD2
TGTGCCAGCAGCTTGGTCGGCGGGGGGGCCACAGATACGCAGTATTTT
CASSLVGGGATDTQYF
>TRBJ2-1|TRBV15|many|TRBD2
TGTGCCACCAGCCGCCAAGTAGCGGGAGCTGATGAGCAGTTCTTC
CATSRQVAGADEQFF
>TRBJ2-6|TRBV19|few|NA
TGTGCCAGTAGTATAGGGGGTACCTCTGGGGCCAACGTCCTGACTTTC
CASSIGGTSGANVLTF
>TRBJ1-2|TRBV2|many|TRBD1
TGTGCCAGCCGGACAGGGCCTAACTATGGCTACACCTTC
CASRTGPNYGYTF
>TRBJ1-2|TRBV25-1|many|NA
TGTGCCAGCAGTGGGGTACTCTATGGCTACACCTTC
CASSGVLYGYTF
>TRBJ2-7|TRBV27|many|TRBD1
TGTGCCAGCAGTTTAGGACAGGGCAAAAACTACGAGCAGTACTTC
CASSLGQGKNYEQYF
>TRBJ2-5|TRBV6-2/TRBV6-3|few|NA
TGTGCCAGCAGTTATAGACTACAAGAGACCCAGTACTTC
CASSYRLQETQYF
>TRBJ2-3|TRBV5-1|many|NA
TGCGCCAGCAGCGGAGATTCCTTGTCAGATACGCAGTATTTT
CASSGDSLSDTQYF
>TRBJ1-2|TRBV24-1|many|TRBD1
TGTGCCACCAGTGACCGAGGACAGGCTAGTGGCTACACCTTC
CATSDRGQASGYTF
>TRBJ2-2|TRBV20-1|few|NA
TGCAGTGCTAGAAGGGTATCGAACACCGGGGAGCTGTTTTTT
CSARRVSNTGELFF
>TRBJ1-6|TRBV7-2|many|TRBD1
TGTGCCAGCAGCTCGGGACAGGCTTATAATTCACCCCTCCACTTT
CASSSGQAYNSPLHF
>TRBJ2-5|TRBV20-1|many|NA
TGCAGTGCTAGAGATAGGAGGGACGGAAAAGAGACCCAGTACTTC
CSARDRRDGKETQYF
>TRBJ1-3|TRBV20-1|few|NA
TGCAGTGCTAGTACGAGGTGGTCCGGGACGGTCGAACCTTCTGGAAACACCATATATTTT
CSASTRWSGTVEPSGNTIYF
>TRBJ1-1|TRBV7-2|many|NA
TGTGCCAGCAGCCCCTCGGCGGGCACTGAAGCTTTCTTT
CASSPSAGTEAFF
>TRBJ2-5|TRBV5-8|many|NA
TGTGCCAGCAGCTTTGTATTAGAGACCCAGTACTTC
CASSFVLETQYF
>TRBJ2-1|TRBV2|few|NA
TGTGCCAGCAGGGACACCCTTTACAATGAGCAGTTCTTC
CASRDTLYNEQFF
>TRBJ2-1|TRBV10-3|many|NA
TGTGCCATCAGTGACCGAGGGAGTCGAAGCAATGAGCAGTTCTTC
CAISDRGSRSNEQFF
>TRBJ1-4|TRBV27|many|TRBD1
TGTGCCAGCAGTTTTGGGAACAGGGGGTCTAATGAAAAACTGTTTTTT
CASSFGNRGSNEKLFF
>TRBJ2-7|TRBV20-1|few|TRBD2
TGCAGTGCCCCCAAGGCACTACCGGGACTAGCGGGAGAATTGTACGAGCAGTACTTC
CSAPKALPGLAGELYEQYF
>TRBJ2-7|TRBV20-1|NA|TRBD1
TGCAGTGCTAGAGATCATGAGGGGGCTAGTGGTCGGTTTTCGTACGAGCAGTACTTC
CSARDHEGASGRFSYEQYF
>TRBJ2-5|TRBV20-1|many|NA
TGCAGTGCTAGCGGGAGAGAGACCCAGTACTTC
CSASGRETQYF
>TRBJ2-7|TRBV20-1|many|NA
TGCAGTGCTAGACCCCCTGGACTCACGGGGGAGCAGTACTTC
CSARPPGLTGEQYF
>TRBJ1-3|TRBV5-1|many|NA
TGCGCCAGCACAACAGGACTCTCGACAGGCCCCTCTGGAAACACCATATATTTT
CASTTGLSTGPSGNTIYF